This T cell receptor (beta chain) was recorded in a study of blood T cell repertoires in COVID-19. The wider study: Acute-phase and convalescent COVID-19 samples originated in the United States, Italy and Spain. Nucleic acid was either cDNA or gDNA, and it came from T cells, B-cell-depleted T cells, or PBMCs.

Original analysis: Nucleated cell number was recorded as an estimate derived from reference gene primer amplification. Profiling relied on immunoSEQ multiplex PCR, and the TCRdb table lists in-frame clones only, not all of them. The V and J calls and clone size are taken from that table; D and trimming were inferred from the DNA. The repertoire holds 120,000 or so clones, with around 85% as singletons. Sequenced input: peripheral blood. The TCR originated in a man in his 70s who had recovered from COVID-19.

The CDR3 loop reads CASSLAPSGSDEQFF. The CDR3, as DNA: TGCGCCAGCAGCTTGGCGCCTAGCGGGAGCGATGAGCAGTTCTTC. The genes are TRBV5-1 and TRBJ2-1; 10 positions match TRBD2. The germline CDR1 and CDR2 sequences are SGHRS and YFSETQ. The CDR3 has 15 amino acids. V dropped 0 bases and J dropped 8; count of bases not matched to a gene: 5.